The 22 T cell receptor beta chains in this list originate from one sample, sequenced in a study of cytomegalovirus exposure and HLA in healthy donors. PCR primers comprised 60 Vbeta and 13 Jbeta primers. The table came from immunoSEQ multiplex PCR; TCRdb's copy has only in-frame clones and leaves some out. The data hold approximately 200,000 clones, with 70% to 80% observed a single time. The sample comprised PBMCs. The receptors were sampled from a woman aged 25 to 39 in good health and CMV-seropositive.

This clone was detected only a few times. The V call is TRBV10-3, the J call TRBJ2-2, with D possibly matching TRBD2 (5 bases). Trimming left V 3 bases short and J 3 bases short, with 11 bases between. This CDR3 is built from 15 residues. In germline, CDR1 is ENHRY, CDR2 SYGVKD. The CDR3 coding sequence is TGTGCCATCAGTGACGGGGTGGGAGACACCGGGGAGCTGTTTTTT. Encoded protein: CAISDGVGDTGELFF.

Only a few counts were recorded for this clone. CDR3 nucleotide sequence: TGTGCCAGCAGCACGTATCAACAGGGGGCGCGTGGGGCCAACGTCCTGACTTTC. Translation: CASSTYQQGARGANVLTF. V and J are TRBV7-9 and TRBJ2-6; TRBD1 aligns across 9 bases. Trimming cost V 5 bases and J 3 bases; bases outside gene matches: 11. CDR1 is SEHNR and CDR2 is FQNEAQ in the germline V gene (reference sequence). There are 18 residues in the CDR3.

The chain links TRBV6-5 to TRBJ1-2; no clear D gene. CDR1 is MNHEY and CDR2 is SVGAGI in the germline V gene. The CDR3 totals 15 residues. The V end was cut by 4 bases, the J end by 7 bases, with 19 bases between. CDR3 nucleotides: TGTGCCAGCAGTTCCTCCCGTACCCTACGGGGTGGCTACACCTTC. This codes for CASSSSRTLRGGYTF.

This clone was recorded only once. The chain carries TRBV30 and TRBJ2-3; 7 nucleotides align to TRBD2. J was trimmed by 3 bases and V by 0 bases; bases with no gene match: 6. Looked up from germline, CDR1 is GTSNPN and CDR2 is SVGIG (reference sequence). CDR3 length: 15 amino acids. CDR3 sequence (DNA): TGTGCCTGGAGTGTGGGGCTAGCGGAAACAGATACGCAGTATTTT. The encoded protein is CAWSVGLAETDTQYF. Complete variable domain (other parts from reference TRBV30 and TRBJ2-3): SQTIHQWPATLVQPVGSPLSLECTVEGTSNPNLYWYRQAAGRGLQLLFYSVGIGQISSEVPQNLSASRPQDRQFILSSKKLLLSDSGFYLCAWSVGLAETDTQYFGPGTRLTVL.

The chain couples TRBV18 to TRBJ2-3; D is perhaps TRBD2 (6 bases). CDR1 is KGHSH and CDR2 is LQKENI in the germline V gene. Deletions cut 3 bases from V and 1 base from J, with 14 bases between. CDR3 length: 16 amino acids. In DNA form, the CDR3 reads TGTGCCAGCTCACCCGTCTATAGCGGTGGCACAGATACGCAGTATTTT. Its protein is CASSPVYSGGTDTQYF.

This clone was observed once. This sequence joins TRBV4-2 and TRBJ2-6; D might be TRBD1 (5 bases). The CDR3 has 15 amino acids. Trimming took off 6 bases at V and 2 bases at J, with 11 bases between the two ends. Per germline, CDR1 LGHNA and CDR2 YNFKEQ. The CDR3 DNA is TGTGCCAGCAGGCTAGGGGAAGCTGGGGCCAACGTCCTGACTTTC. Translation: CASRLGEAGANVLTF.

The CDR3 DNA sequence: TGTGCCAGCAGTGGGGGGGGAGCAACCTATGAGCAGTTCTTC. Its protein product is CASSGGGATYEQFF. This chain connects TRBV2 to TRBJ2-1; the match to TRBD2 covers 7 bases. Germline-derived CDR1 and CDR2 are SNHLY and FYNNEI. The V and J ends lost 4 bases and 8 bases, in that order; junction bases with no gene match: 8. CDR3 length: 14 amino acids.

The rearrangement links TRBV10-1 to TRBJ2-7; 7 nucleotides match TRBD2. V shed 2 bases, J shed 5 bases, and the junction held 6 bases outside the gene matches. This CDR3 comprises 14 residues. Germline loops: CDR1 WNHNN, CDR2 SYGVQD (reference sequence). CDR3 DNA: TGCGCCAGCAGTGAGAGGGGAGGGAACGACGAGCAGTACTTC. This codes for CASSERGGNDEQYF.

The CDR3 here is CASSSLDWEGEQYF. The CDR3 coding sequence is TGTGCCAGCAGCTCGTTGGACTGGGAAGGAGAGCAGTACTTC. This sequence joins TRBV7-2 and TRBJ2-7, with a weak D call TRBD2 (5 bases). V was trimmed by 4 bases and J by 7 bases, leaving 17 bases between them. The V gene's germline CDR1 is SGHTA and CDR2 FQGNSA. This CDR3 spans 14 amino acids.

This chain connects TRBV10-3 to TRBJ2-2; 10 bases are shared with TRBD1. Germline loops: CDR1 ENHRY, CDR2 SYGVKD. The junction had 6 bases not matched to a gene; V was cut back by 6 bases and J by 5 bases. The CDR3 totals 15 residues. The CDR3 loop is CAIRRGGQGTGELFF. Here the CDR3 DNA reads TGTGCCATCAGAAGAGGGGGACAGGGGACCGGGGAGCTGTTTTTT.

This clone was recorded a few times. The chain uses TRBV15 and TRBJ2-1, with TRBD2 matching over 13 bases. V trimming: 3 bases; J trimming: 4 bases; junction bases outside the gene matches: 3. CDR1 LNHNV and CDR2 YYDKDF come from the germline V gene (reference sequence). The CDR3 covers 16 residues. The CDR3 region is CATSRGLAGTYNEQFF. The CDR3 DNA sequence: TGTGCCACCAGCAGGGGACTAGCGGGGACTTACAATGAGCAGTTCTTC.

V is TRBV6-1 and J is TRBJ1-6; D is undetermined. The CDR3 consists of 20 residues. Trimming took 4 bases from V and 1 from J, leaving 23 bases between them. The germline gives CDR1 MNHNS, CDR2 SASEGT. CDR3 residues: CASSATPPDSSRSYNSPLHF. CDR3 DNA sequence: TGTGCCAGCAGTGCGACCCCTCCAGACTCCTCAAGGTCCTATAATTCACCCCTCCACTTT.

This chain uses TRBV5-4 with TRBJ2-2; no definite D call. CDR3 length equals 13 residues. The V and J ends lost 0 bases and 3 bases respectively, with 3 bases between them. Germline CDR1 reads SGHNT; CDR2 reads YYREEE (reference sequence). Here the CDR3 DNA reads TGTGCCAGCAGCTTGGCCGACACCGGGGAGCTGTTTTTT. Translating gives CASSLADTGELFF.

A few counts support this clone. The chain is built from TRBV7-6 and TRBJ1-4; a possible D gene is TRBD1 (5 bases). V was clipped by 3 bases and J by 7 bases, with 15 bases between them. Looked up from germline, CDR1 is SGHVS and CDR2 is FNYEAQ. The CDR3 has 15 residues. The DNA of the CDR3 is TGTGCCAGCAGCTTGACTCAGGGAAGGGGTGAAAAACTGTTTTTT. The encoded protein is CASSLTQGRGEKLFF.

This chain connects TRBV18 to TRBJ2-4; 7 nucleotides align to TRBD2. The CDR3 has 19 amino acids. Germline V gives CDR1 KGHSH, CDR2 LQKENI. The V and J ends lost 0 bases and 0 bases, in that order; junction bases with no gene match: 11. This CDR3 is CASSPPGLSNPLAKNIQYF. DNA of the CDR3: TGTGCCAGCTCACCACCGGGACTATCTAACCCTCTAGCCAAAAACATTCAGTACTTC. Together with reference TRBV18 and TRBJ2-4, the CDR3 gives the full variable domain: NAGVMQNPRHLVRRRGQEARLRCSPMKGHSHVYWYRQLPEEGLKFMVYLQKENIIDESGMPKERFSAEFPKEGPSILRIQQVVRGDSAAYFCASSPPGLSNPLAKNIQYFGAGTRLSVL.

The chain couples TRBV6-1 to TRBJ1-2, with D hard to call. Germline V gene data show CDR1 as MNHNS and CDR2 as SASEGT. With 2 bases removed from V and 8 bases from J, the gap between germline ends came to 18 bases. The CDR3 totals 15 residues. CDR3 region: CASSEQFASVLGYTF. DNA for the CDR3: TGTGCCAGCAGTGAACAGTTTGCTTCTGTTCTCGGCTACACCTTC.

CDR3 in DNA: TGTGCCAGCAGCTTACCAGTTCACAGGGCTCGCTACGAGCAGTACTTC. Protein: CASSLPVHRARYEQYF. The rearrangement uses TRBV7-7 and TRBJ2-7; D possibly corresponds to TRBD1 (6 bases). The germline gives CDR1 SSHAT, CDR2 FNYEAQ (reference sequence). V lost 2 bases, J lost 3 bases, and 17 bases lay in between. CDR3 length equals 16 residues.

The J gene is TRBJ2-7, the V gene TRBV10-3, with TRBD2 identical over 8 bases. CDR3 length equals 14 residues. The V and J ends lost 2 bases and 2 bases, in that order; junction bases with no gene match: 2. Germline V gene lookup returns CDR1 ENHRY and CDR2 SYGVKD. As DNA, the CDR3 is TGTGCCATCAGTGAGGGGCGGGGGGCCTACGAGCAGTACTTC. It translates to CAISEGRGAYEQYF.

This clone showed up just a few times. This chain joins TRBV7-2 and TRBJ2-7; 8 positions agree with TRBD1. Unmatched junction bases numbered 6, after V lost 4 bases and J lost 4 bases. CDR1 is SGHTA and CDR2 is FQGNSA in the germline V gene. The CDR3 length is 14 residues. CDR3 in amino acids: CASSSWDRPYEQYF. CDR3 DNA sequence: TGTGCCAGCAGCTCCTGGGACAGGCCGTACGAGCAGTACTTC.

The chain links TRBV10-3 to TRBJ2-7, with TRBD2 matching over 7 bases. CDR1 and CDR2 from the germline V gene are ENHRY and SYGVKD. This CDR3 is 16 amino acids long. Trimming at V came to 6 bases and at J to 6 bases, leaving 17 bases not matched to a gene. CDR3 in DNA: TGTGCCATCAGGGCCTCTAGCGGCCCAACCCCAACCGAGCAGTACTTC. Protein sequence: CAIRASSGPTPTEQYF.

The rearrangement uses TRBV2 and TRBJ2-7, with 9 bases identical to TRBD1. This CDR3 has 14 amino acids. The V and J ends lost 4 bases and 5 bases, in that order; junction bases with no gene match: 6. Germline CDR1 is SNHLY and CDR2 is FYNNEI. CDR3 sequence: CASSGQGVRDEQYF. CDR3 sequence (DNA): TGTGCCAGCAGTGGACAGGGGGTAAGGGACGAGCAGTACTTC. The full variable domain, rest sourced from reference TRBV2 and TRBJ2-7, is EPEVTQTPSHQVTQMGQEVILRCVPISNHLYFYWYRQILGQKVEFLVSFYNNEISEKSEIFDDQFSVERPDGSNFTLKIRSTKLEDSAMYFCASSGQGVRDEQYFGPGTRLTVT.

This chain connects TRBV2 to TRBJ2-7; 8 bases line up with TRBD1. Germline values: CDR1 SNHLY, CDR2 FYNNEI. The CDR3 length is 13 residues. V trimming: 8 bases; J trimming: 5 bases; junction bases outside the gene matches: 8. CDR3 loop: CASSTGAANEQYF. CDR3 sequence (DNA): TGTGCCAGCTCGACAGGGGCCGCTAACGAGCAGTACTTC.